This TCR beta chain came from a study of blood T cell repertoires in COVID-19. Study overall: Sites in the United States, Italy and Spain provided acute and convalescent COVID-19 samples. The analysed material was cDNA or gDNA that came from T cells, B-cell-depleted T cells, or PBMCs.

Original analysis: Researchers report that nucleated cell counts were estimated from reference gene primer amplification. TCRdb keeps only in-frame clones here, not all; method: immunoSEQ multiplex PCR. V, J and clone size are those of that table, while D and trimming were read from the DNA. The data hold 25,000 to 30,000 clones, with over 75% observed a single time. Enrolment of Seattle patients took place during active infection, and they were followed longitudinally. Unmatched junction bases numbered 4, after V lost 4 bases and J lost 2 bases. The CDR3 is made up of 17 amino acids. Germline CDR1 is LGHNA and CDR2 is YNFKEQ.

This sequence was found in a woman aged 80 or over with COVID-19, enrolled during active disease. The chain is built from TRBV4-2 and TRBJ2-3; 15 positions match TRBD2. Material for sequencing was peripheral blood. The CDR3 DNA sequence: TGTGCCAGCAGCCTTGGACTAGCGGGGGGGATCACAGATACGCAGTATTTT. This gives the protein CASSLGLAGGITDTQYF.